Listed here are 13 T cell receptor beta chains from one sample, sequenced in a study of T cells and Merkel cell carcinoma outcomes. Method: immunoSEQ multiplex PCR; TCRdb's copy keeps in-frame clones and lacks some. The table has some 640 clones, 80% to 90% seen once. The sample taken for sequencing was tumor tissue from Merkel cell carcinoma. The receptors originated from a human donor with Merkel cell carcinoma.

The chain uses TRBV28 and TRBJ1-5; D is possibly TRBD1 (5 bases). This CDR3 region has 15 residues. The V gene's germline CDR1 is MDHEN and CDR2 SYDVKM. The V end was cut by 3 bases, the J end by 6 bases, with 15 bases between. The CDR3 reads CASSLRSGFGQPQHF. CDR3 DNA sequence: TGTGCCAGCAGTTTGCGTTCAGGGTTTGGTCAGCCCCAGCATTTT.

The chain uses TRBV15 and TRBJ2-4, with 12 bases aligning to TRBD1. The ends lost 2 bases at V and 1 base at J; junction bases unmatched: 12. This CDR3 is 20 amino acids long. Germline assignment: CDR1 LNHNV and CDR2 YYDKDF (reference sequence). The CDR3 DNA is TGTGCCACCAGCAGAACCCCCGGGACAGGGGGCGCGGGTGCCAAAAACATTCAGTACTTC. Amino acid sequence: CATSRTPGTGGAGAKNIQYF.

The chain carries TRBV7-6 and TRBJ1-2, with D hard to call. The CDR3 has 15 amino acids. Germline CDR1 and CDR2: SGHVS and FNYEAQ. Deletions cut 5 bases from V and 4 bases from J, with 17 bases between. The CDR3 sequence is CASSQTGQGSYGYTF. DNA for the CDR3: TGTGCCAGCAGCCAAACGGGTCAAGGCAGCTATGGCTACACCTTC.

The rearrangement joins TRBV11-3 to TRBJ2-1, with TRBD2 identical over 10 bases. Germline V gene sequence: CDR1 SGHNT, CDR2 YENEEA. This CDR3 is built from 17 residues. Trimming cost V 5 bases and J 6 bases; bases outside gene matches: 13. Here the CDR3 DNA reads TGTGCCAGCAGCAAAGGTGGGGGACTAGCGTCGACCAATGAGCAGTTCTTC. Translated, it gives CASSKGGGLASTNEQFF.

This clone was seen only once. The genes are TRBV7-9 and TRBJ2-7, with D uncertain. Germline-derived CDR1 and CDR2 are SEHNR and FQNEAQ (reference sequence). Between the trimmed V and J ends, which lost 5 bases and 2 bases, there was a span of 4 bases. The CDR3 covers 11 residues. For the CDR3, the DNA is TGTGCCAGCAGCACGGCCTACGAGCAGTACTTC. Protein product: CASSTAYEQYF.

There are a few counts of this clone. CDR3 protein: CASSSAGQGVIGYTF. The CDR3 bases are TGTGCCAGCAGTTCCGCTGGACAGGGTGTTATTGGCTACACCTTC. The V gene is TRBV28, the J gene TRBJ1-2, with TRBD1 identical over 8 bases. Germline V gives CDR1 MDHEN, CDR2 SYDVKM. The ends lost 4 bases at V and 7 bases at J; junction bases unmatched: 11. This CDR3 has 15 amino acids.

The chain is built from TRBV11-3 and TRBJ1-2; D is undetermined. The V end was cut by 8 bases, the J end by 2 bases, with 9 bases between. Germline CDR1 SGHNT, CDR2 YENEEA. The CDR3 has 12 residues. CDR3 in DNA: TGTGCCAGCCCCGTTTTCAACTATGGCTACACCTTC. Protein sequence: CASPVFNYGYTF.

The chain is built from TRBV30 and TRBJ1-3; D unresolved. The CDR3 spans 12 residues. Per the germline V gene, CDR1 is GTSNPN and CDR2 is SVGIG (reference sequence). V was pared by 4 bases and J by 4 bases, with 8 bases between. CDR3 DNA: TGTGCCTGGAAACGATTCGGAAACACCATATATTTT. Its protein is CAWKRFGNTIYF. Full variable domain (remainder filled in from reference TRBV30 and TRBJ1-3): SQTIHQWPATLVQPVGSPLSLECTVEGTSNPNLYWYRQAAGRGLQLLFYSVGIGQISSEVPQNLSASRPQDRQFILSSKKLLLSDSGFYLCAWKRFGNTIYFGEGSWLTVV.

This chain links TRBV6-5 with TRBJ1-3, with 7 positions matching TRBD1. From germline, CDR1 is MNHEY and CDR2 SVGAGI. Trimming took 0 bases from V and 3 from J; bases not matched to a gene: 5. This CDR3 comprises 16 residues. In DNA, the CDR3 is TGTGCCAGCAGTTACTCAGGGACAGTATTTGGAAACACCATATATTTT. It translates to CASSYSGTVFGNTIYF.

V and J are TRBV19 and TRBJ1-5; no definite D call. Trimming took off 10 bases at V and 0 bases at J, with 13 bases between the two ends. This CDR3 has 14 amino acids. Germline V lookup: CDR1 LNHDA, CDR2 SQIVND (reference sequence). CDR3 nucleotide sequence: TGTGCCACCGATCCGGGGATTAGCAATCAGCCCCAGCATTTT. Protein: CATDPGISNQPQHF.

The gene calls are TRBV29-1 and TRBJ1-1; D ambiguous. Looked up from germline, CDR1 is SQVTM and CDR2 is ANQGSEA. The V and J ends lost 3 bases and 5 bases respectively, with 10 bases between them. The length of the CDR3 is 12 residues. The CDR3 bases are TGCAGCGTTGACCGTGCGGGGACTGAAGCTTTCTTT. Its protein is CSVDRAGTEAFF.

CDR3 DNA: TGCAGCTCGGTAACAGATACGCAGTATTTT. Translated: CSSVTDTQYF. The V gene is TRBV29-1, the J gene TRBJ2-3; D remains unclear. This CDR3 is 10 amino acids long. V was pared by 8 bases and J by 3 bases, with 6 bases between. The germline CDR1 and CDR2 sequences are SQVTM and ANQGSEA.

This clone has a handful of counts. The chain has TRBV2 and TRBJ2-3; 10 positions match TRBD2. CDR3 length: 17 residues. Trimming cost V 7 bases and J 2 bases; bases outside gene matches: 12. Germline lookup yields CDR1 SNHLY and CDR2 FYNNEI. This chain's CDR3 is CASMGGASGRYTDTQYF. The CDR3 bases are TGTGCCAGCATGGGGGGGGCTAGCGGGAGATACACAGATACGCAGTATTTT. The entire variable domain, with the rest obtained from reference TRBV2 and TRBJ2-3, is as follows: EPEVTQTPSHQVTQMGQEVILRCVPISNHLYFYWYRQILGQKVEFLVSFYNNEISEKSEIFDDQFSVERPDGSNFTLKIRSTKLEDSAMYFCASMGGASGRYTDTQYFGPGTRLTVL.